This T cell receptor (beta chain) emerged from a study of OX40 agonist ivuxolimab in advanced cancers. Repertoires were generated with immunoSEQ multiplex PCR, while TCRdb's copy carries only in-frame clones and drops some. The sample has about 80,000 clones; approximately 90% are singletons. Specimen: CD4+ or CD8+ T cells sorted from blood, collected in a trial of the OX40 agonist ivuxolimab. This sequence originates from an adult with an advanced solid tumor such as melanoma, head and neck, liver or kidney cancer.

This chain's CDR3 is CASSLVVTSGSFDTQYF. The CDR3 coding sequence is TGTGCCAGCAGCTTAGTGGTGACTAGCGGGAGTTTTGATACGCAGTATTTT. The chain links TRBV11-3 to TRBJ2-3; 12 bases line up with TRBD2. V shed 1 base and J 6 bases; nucleotides not matched to a gene: 8. Germline V gene sequence: CDR1 SGHNT, CDR2 YENEEA. The CDR3 spans 17 residues.